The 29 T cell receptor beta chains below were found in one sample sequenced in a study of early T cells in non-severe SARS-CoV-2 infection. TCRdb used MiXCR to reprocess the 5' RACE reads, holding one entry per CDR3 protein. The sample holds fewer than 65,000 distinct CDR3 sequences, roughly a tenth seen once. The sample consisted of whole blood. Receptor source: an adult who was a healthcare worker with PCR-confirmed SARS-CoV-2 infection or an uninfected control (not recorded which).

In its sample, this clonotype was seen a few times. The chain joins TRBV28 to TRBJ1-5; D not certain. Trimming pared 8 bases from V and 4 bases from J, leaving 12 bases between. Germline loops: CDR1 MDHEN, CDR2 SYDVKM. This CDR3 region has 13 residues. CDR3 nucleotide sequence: TGTGCCAGCCATAATGTGTATAATCAGCCCCAGCATTTT. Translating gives CASHNVYNQPQHF.

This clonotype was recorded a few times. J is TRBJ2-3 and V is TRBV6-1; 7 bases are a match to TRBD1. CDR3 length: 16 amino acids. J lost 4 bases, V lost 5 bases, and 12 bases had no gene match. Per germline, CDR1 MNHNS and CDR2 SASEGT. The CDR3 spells CASSSSGQIRADTQYF. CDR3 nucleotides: TGTGCCAGCAGTTCCTCGGGACAGATTAGGGCAGATACGCAGTATTTT.

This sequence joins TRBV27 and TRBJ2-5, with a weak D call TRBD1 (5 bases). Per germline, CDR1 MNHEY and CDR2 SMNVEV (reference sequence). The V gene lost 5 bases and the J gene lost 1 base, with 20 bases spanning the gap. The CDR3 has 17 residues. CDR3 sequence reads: CASSPIPRDSTQETQYF. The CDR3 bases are TGTGCCAGCAGTCCGATTCCCAGGGATTCGACCCAAGAGACCCAGTACTTC.

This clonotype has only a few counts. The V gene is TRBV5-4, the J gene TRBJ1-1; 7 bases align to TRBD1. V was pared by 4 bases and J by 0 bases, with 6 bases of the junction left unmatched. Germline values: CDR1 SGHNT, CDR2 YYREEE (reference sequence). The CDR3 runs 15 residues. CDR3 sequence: CASSTRGRMNTEAFF. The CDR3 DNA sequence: TGTGCCAGCAGCACCAGGGGGAGAATGAACACTGAAGCTTTCTTT.

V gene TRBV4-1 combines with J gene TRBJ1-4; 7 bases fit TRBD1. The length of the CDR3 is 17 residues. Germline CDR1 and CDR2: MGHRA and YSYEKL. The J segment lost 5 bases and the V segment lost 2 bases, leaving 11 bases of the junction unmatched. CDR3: CASSQKVSTTGNEKLFF. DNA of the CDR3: TGCGCCAGCAGCCAAAAAGTCTCGACGACAGGGAATGAAAAACTGTTTTTT.

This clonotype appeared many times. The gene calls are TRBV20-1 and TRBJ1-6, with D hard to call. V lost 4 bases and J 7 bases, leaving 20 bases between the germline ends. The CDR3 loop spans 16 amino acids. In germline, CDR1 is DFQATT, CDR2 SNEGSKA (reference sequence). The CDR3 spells CSAKQVFPLGNSPLHF. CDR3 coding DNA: TGCAGTGCTAAGCAAGTATTCCCACTAGGCAATTCACCCCTCCACTTT.

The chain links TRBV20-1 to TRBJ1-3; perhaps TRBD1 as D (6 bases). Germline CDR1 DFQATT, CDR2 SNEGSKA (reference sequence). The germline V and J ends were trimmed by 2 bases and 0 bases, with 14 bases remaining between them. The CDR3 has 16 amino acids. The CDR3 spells CSARRPGASSGNTIYF. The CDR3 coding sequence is TGCAGTGCTAGACGCCCAGGGGCTTCCTCTGGAAACACCATATATTTT.

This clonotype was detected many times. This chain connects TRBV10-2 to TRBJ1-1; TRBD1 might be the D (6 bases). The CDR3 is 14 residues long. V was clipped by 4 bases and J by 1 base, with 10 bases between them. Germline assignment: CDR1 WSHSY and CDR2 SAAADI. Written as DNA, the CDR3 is TGCGCCAGCAGTGCTACGACAGGGAACACTGAAGCTTTCTTT. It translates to CASSATTGNTEAFF.

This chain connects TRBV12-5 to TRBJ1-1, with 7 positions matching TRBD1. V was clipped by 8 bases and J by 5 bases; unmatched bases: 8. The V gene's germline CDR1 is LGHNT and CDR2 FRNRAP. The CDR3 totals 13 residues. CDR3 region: CASNSEGATEAFF. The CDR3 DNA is TGTGCTAGTAACTCCGAGGGGGCGACTGAAGCTTTCTTT. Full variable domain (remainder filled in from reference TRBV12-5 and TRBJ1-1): DARVTQTPRHKVTEMGQEVTMRCQPILGHNTVFWYRQTMMQGLELLAYFRNRAPLDDSGMPKDRFSAEMPDATLATLKIQPSEPRDSAVYFCASNSEGATEAFFGQGTRLTVV.

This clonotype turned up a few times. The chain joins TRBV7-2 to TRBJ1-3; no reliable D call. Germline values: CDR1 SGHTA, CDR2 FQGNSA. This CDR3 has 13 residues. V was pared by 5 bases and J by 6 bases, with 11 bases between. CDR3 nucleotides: TGTGCCAGCAGCCCTGTCGGGGAAAACACCATATATTTT. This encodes CASSPVGENTIYF.

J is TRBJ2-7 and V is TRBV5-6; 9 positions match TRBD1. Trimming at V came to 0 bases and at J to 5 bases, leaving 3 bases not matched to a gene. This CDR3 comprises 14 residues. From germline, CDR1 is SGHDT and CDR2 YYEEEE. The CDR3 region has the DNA TGTGCCAGCAGCTTGGACAGGGGGCATCACGAGCAGTACGTC. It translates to CASSLDRGHHEQYV.

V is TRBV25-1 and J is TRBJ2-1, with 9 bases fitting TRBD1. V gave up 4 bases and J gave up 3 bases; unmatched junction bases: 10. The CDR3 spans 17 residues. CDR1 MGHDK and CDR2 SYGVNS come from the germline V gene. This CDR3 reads CASSGDRAGSDYNEQFF. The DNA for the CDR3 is TGTGCCAGCAGTGGGGACAGGGCTGGAAGTGACTACAATGAGCAGTTCTTC.

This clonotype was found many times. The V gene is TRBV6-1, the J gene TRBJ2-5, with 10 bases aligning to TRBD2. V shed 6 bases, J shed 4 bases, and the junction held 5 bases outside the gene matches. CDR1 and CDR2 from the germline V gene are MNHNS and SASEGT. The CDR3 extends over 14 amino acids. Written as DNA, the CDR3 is TGTGCCAGCAGCCGTCTAGCGGGGGTAGAGACCCAGTACTTC. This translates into CASSRLAGVETQYF.

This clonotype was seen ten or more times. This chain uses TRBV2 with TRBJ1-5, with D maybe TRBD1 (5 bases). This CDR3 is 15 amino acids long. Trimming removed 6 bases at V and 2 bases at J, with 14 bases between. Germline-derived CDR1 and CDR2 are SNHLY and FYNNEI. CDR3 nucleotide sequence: TGTGCCAGCAGCCGACGGATAGGGGGCAATCAGCCCCAGCATTTT. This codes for CASSRRIGGNQPQHF.

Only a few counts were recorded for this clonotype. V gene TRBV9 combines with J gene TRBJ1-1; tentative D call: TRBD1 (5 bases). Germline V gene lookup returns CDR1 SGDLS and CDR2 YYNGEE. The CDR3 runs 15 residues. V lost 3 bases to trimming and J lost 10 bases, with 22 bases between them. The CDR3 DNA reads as TGTGCCAGCAGCGCCTTAACCGGGGCCCGGGCTGGAGCTTTCTTT. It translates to CASSALTGARAGAFF.

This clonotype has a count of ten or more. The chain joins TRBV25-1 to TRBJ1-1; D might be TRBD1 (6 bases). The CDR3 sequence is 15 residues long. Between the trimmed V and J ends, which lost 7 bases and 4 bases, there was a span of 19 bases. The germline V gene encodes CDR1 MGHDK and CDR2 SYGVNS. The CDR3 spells CASIATGHFPTEAFF. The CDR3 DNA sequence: TGTGCCAGCATTGCGACGGGACATTTCCCCACTGAAGCTTTCTTT. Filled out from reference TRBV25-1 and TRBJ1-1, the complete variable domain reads EADIYQTPRYLVIGTGKKITLECSQTMGHDKMYWYQQDPGMELHLIHYSYGVNSTEKGDLSSESTVSRIRTEHFPLTLESARPSHTSQYLCASIATGHFPTEAFFGQGTRLTVV.

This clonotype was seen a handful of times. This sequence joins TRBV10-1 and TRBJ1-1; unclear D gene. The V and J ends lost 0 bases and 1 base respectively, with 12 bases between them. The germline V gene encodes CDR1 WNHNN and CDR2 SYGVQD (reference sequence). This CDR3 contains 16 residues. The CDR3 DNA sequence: TGCGCCAGCAGTGAGTCGCCCCCCGGGAAGAACACTGAAGCTTTCTTT. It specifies CASSESPPGKNTEAFF.

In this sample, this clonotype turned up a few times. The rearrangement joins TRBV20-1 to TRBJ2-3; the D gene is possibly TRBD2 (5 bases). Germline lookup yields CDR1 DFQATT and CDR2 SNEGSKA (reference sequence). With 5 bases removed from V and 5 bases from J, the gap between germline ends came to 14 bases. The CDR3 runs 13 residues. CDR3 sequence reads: CSAWTFVGDTQYF. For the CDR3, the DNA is TGCAGTGCTTGGACTTTTGTTGGAGATACGCAGTATTTT.

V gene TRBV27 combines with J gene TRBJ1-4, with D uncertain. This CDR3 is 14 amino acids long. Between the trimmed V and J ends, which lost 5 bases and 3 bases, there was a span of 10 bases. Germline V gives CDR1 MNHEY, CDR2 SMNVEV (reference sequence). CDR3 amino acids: CASSPQTPNEKLFF. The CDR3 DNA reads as TGTGCCAGCAGTCCTCAGACACCTAATGAAAAACTGTTTTTT.

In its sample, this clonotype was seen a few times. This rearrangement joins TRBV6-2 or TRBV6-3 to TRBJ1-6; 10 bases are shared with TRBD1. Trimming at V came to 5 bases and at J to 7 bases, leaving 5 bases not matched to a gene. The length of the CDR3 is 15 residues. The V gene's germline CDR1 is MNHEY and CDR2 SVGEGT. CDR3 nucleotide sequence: TGTGCCAGCAGTCGCCGACAGGGGGCAAATTCACCCCTCCACTTT. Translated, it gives CASSRRQGANSPLHF.

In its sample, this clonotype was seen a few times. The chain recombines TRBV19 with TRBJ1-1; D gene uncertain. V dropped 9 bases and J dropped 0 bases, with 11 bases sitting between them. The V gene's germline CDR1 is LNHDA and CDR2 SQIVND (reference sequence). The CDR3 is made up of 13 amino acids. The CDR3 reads CASNDPLNTEAFF. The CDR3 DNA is TGTGCCAGCAATGACCCACTGAACACTGAAGCTTTCTTT.

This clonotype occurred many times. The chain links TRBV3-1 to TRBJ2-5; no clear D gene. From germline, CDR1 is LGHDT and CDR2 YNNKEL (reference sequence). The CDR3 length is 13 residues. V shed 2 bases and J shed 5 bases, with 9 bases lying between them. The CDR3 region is CASSQFGLETQYF. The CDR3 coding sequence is TGTGCCAGCAGCCAATTTGGGCTGGAGACCCAGTACTTC.

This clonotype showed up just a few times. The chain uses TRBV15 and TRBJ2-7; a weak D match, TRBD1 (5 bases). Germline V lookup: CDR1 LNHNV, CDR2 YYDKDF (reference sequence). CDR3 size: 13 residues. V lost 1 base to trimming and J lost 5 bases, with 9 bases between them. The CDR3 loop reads CATSRVIRDEQYV. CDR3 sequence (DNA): TGTGCCACCAGCAGAGTCATCAGGGACGAGCAGTACGTC.

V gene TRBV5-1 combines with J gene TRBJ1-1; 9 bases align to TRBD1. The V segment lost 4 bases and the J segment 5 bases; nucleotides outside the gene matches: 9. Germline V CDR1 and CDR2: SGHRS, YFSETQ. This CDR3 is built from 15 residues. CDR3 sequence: CASSDQGQGGTEAFF. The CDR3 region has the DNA TGCGCCAGCAGCGACCAGGGACAGGGAGGGACTGAAGCTTTCTTT. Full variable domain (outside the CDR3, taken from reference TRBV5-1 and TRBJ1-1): KAGVTQTPRYLIKTRGQQVTLSCSPISGHRSVSWYQQTPGQGLQFLFEYFSETQRNKGNFPGRFSGRQFSNSRSEMNVSTLELGDSALYLCASSDQGQGGTEAFFGQGTRLTVV.

In DNA form, the CDR3 reads TGTGCCAGCAGTTACGGGGGGGGTTCCTACGAGCAGTACGTC. This sequence encodes CASSYGGGSYEQYV. This chain uses TRBV6-6 with TRBJ2-7, with 7 bases fitting TRBD2. The V segment lost 2 bases and the J segment 1 base; nucleotides outside the gene matches: 2. The CDR3 runs to 14 residues. Germline CDR1 is MNHNY and CDR2 is SVGAGI (reference sequence).

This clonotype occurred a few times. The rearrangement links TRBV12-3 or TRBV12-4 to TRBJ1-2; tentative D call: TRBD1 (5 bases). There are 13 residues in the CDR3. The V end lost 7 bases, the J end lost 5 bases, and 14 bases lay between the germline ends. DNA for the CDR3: TGTGCCAGCAAAACCGGGACGACTTATGGCTACACCTTC. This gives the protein CASKTGTTYGYTF.

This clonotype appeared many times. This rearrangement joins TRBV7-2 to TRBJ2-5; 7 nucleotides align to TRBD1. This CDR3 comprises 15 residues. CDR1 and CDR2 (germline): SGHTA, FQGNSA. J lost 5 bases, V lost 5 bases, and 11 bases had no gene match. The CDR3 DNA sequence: TGTGCCAGCAGCCAACAACTACAGGGGTATGAGACCCAGTACTTC. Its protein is CASSQQLQGYETQYF.

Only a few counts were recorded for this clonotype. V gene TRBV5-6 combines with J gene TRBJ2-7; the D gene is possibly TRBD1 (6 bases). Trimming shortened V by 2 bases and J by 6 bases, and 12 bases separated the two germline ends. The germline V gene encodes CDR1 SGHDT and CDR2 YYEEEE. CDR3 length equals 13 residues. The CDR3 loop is CASSFVRGGEQYV. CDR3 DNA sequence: TGTGCCAGCAGCTTTGTCAGGGGCGGCGAGCAGTACGTC.

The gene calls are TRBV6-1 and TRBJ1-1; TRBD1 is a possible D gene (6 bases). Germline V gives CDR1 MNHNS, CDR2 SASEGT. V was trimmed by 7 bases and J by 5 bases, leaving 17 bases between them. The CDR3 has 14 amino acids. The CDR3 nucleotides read TGTGCCAGCACTTACGGACAGCCGCGGACTGAAGCTTTCTTT. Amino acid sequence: CASTYGQPRTEAFF.